This T cell receptor beta chain was captured in a study of blood T cells in healthy people across ages. Next came a second PCR, run for about 6 to 12 cycles, which used a sample-barcoded 5' primer along with a J-beta primer mix. MiXCR was run by TCRdb on the 5' RACE reads, yielding one entry per CDR3 protein. The repertoire consists of roughly 700,000 distinct CDR3 sequences, with 25% occurring once and the leading ten covering 9.4%. The sample, about 10 milliliters of peripheral blood, was drawn from each donor. The CDR3 totals 13 residues. Germline V gene lookup returns CDR1 LGHDT and CDR2 YNNKEL (reference sequence). The V end was cut by 3 bases, the J end by 4 bases, with 7 bases between. Separately, the same data were catalogued under a study of T cells of mothers and their children. This second study says: Donation was provided by three healthy Caucasian mothers along with their six children. Mothers gave over 9.5 million TCR beta CDR3 reads each, and children roughly 3 million each.

This rearrangement joins TRBV3-1 to TRBJ2-1; D is ambiguous. The specimen sequenced was blood. The source is a boy younger than 18 in good health. CDR3 sequence reads: CASSHSGYNEQFF. The CDR3 DNA sequence: TGTGCCAGCAGCCATTCCGGATACAATGAGCAGTTCTTC.